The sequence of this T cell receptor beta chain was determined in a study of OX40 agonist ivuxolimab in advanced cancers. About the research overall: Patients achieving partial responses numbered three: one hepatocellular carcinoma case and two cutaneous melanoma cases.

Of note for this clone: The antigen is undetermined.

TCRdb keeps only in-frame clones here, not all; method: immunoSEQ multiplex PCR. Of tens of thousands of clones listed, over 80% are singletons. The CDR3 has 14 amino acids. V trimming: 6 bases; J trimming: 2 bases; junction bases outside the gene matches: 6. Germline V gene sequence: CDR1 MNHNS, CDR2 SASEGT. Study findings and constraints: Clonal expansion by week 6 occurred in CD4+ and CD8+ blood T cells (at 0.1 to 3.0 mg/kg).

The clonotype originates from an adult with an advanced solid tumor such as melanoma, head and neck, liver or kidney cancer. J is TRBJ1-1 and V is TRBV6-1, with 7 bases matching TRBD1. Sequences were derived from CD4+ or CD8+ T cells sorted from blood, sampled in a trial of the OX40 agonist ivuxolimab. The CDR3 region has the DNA TGTGCCAGCAGCCGGGACAGCATTAACACTGAAGCTTTCTTT. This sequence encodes CASSRDSINTEAFF.